This TCR beta chain emerged from a study of regulatory T cells in long-lasting Graves disease. Study-level results: Accuracy may have been reduced by the small sample size.

As for time point: newly diagnosed GD, antithyroid drugs for less than 3 months. The TCR library was prepared using RNA isolated from PBMCs. Combining iRepertoire HTBI primers with Arm-PCR of CDR3 regions, the authors built TCR beta libraries. TCRdb analysed the multiplex PCR reads with MiXCR anew, one entry per CDR3 protein. The sample comprises roughly 610,000 distinct CDR3 sequences, about 16% of which are singletons, and more than 10% rests with the top ten. Trimming took 5 bases from V and 4 from J; bases not matched to a gene: 11. The length of the CDR3 is 17 residues. From germline, CDR1 is SGHAT and CDR2 FQNNGV. This clonotype was recorded many times. As yet, its antigen is unknown. The data also belong to a second study, concerning T cells in Graves' hyperthyroidism and ophthalmopathy.

The chain couples TRBV11-2 to TRBJ2-4; TRBD2 matches 10 bases. The specimen comprised peripheral blood mononuclear cells (PBMCs), sampled at new diagnosis, from a patient treated with antithyroid drugs. The receptor's source is a young man with Graves disease. CDR3 protein: CASSVLAGPRGKNIQYF. CDR3 DNA: TGTGCCAGCAGCGTACTAGCGGGACCAAGGGGAAAAAACATTCAGTACTTC.